This T cell receptor (beta chain) came from a study of cytomegalovirus exposure and HLA in healthy donors. Study-wide findings and caveats: Altogether, 150 to 200 TCR beta chains were recorded as cytomegalovirus-associated. In vitro, a few CMV-associated chains proved specific for CMV antigens.

In the case of this clone: The antigen is not known.

The length of the CDR3 is 14 residues. V lost 6 bases to trimming and J lost 6 bases; unmatched junction nucleotides: 5. Germline CDR1 MDHEN, CDR2 SYDVKM. TCRdb's copy holds only in-frame clones and misses some; the assay was immunoSEQ multiplex PCR. Of 70,000 to 75,000 clones listed, approximately 94% were seen once; the top ten hold 3.2%. This TCR was sampled from a woman under 30 in good health and CMV-seropositive. The chain is built from TRBV28 and TRBJ2-2; TRBD2 aligns across 9 bases. Input material: PBMCs. Here the CDR3 DNA reads TGTGCCAGCAGCGAGCGGGAGGACCCCGGGGAGCTGTTTTTT. Translated, it gives CASSEREDPGELFF.